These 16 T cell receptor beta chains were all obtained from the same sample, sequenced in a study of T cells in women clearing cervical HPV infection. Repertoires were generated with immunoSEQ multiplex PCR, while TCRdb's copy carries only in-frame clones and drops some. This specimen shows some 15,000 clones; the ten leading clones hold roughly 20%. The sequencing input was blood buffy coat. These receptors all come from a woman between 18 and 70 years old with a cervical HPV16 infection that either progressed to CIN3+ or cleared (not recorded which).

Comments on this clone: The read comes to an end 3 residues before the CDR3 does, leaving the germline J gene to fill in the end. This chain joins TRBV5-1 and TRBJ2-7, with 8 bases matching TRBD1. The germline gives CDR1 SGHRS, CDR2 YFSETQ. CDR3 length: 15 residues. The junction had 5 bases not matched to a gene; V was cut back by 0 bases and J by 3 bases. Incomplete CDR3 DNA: TGCGCCAGCAGCTTGGAGGGACAGGAGAACTACGAG. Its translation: CASSLEGQENYE. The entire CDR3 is CASSLEGQENYEQYF. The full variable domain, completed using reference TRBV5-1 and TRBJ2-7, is KAGVTQTPRYLIKTRGQQVTLSCSPISGHRSVSWYQQTPGQGLQFLFEYFSETQRNKGNFPGRFSGRQFSNSRSEMNVSTLELGDSALYLCASSLEGQENYEQYFGPGTRLTVT.

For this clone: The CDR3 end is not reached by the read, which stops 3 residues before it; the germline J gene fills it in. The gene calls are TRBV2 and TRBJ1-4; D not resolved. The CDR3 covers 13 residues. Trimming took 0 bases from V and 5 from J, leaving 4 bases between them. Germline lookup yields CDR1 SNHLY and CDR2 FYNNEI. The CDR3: CASSEAFNEKLFF. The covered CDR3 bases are TGTGCCAGCAGTGAAGCCTTCAATGAAAAA.

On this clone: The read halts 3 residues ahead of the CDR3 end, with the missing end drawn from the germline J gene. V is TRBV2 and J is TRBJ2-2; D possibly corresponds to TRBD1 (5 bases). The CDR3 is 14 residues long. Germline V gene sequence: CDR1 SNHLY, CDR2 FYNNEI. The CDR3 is CASSVGVSNSPLFF. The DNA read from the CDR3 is TGTGCCAGCAGTGTAGGGGTATCTAATTCACCG.

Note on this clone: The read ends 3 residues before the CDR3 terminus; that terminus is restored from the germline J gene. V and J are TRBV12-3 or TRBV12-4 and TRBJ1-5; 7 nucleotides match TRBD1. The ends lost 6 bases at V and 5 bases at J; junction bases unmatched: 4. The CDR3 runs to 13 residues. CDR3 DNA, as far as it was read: TGTGCCAGCAGACAGGGGATTGATCAGCCC. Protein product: CASRQGIDQP. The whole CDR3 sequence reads CASRQGIDQPQHF.

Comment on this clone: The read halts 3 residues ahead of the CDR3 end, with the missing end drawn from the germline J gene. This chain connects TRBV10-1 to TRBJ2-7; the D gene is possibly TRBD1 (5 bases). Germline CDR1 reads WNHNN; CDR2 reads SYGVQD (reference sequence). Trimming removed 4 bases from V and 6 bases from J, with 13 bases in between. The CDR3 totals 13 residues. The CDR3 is CASSVGPASEQYF. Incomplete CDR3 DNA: TGCGCCAGCAGTGTGGGGCCCGCCTCCGAG.

The DNA read from the CDR3 is TGTGCCACAAAGCAGAGAACAGGGGAA. It translates to CATKQRTGE. The whole CDR3 sequence reads CATKQRTGEAFF. V gene TRBV19 combines with J gene TRBJ1-1, with a possible D match to TRBD1 (6 bases). The read ends 3 residues shy of where the CDR3 ends; the end is completed using the germline J gene. This CDR3 region has 12 residues. Germline V gene lookup returns CDR1 LNHDA and CDR2 SQIVND (reference sequence).

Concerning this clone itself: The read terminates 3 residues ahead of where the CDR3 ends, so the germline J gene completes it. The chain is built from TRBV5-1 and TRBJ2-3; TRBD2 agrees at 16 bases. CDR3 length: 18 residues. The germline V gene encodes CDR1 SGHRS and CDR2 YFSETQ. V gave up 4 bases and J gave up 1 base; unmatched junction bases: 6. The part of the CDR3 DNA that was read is TGCGCCAGCAGCCAGGGACTAGCGGGGGGGCGAGGCACAGATACG. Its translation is CASSQGLAGGRGTDT. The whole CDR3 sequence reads CASSQGLAGGRGTDTQYF.

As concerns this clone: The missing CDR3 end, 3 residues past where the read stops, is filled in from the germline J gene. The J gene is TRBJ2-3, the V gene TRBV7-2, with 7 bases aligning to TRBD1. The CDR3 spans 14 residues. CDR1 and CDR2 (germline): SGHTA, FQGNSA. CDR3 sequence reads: CASSLTGAQETQYF. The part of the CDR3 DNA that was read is TGTGCCAGCAGCTTAACAGGGGCCCAAGAGACG.

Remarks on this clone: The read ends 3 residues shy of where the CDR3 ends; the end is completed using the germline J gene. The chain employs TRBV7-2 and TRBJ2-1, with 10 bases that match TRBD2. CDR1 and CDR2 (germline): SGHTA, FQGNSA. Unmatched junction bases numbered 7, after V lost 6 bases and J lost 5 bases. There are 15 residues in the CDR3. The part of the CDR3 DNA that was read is TGTGCCAGCAGTCCTACTAGCGGGGAGAACAATGAG. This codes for CASSPTSGENNE. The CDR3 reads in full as CASSPTSGENNEQFF.

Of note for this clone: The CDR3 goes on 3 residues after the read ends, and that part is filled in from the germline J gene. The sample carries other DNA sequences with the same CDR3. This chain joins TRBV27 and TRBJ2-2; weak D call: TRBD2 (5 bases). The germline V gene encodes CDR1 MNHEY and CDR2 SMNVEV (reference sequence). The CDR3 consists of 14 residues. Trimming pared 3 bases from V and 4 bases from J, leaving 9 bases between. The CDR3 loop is CASSFYRGTGELFF. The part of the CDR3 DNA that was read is TGTGCCAGCAGTTTCTACCGGGGCACCGGGGAG.

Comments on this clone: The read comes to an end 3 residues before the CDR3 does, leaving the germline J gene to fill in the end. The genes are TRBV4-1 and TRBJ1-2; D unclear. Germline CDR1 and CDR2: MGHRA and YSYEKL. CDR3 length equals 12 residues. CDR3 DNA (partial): TGCGCCAGCAGCCAAAGGGCAGGCCTC. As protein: CASSQRAGL. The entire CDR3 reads CASSQRAGLYTF.

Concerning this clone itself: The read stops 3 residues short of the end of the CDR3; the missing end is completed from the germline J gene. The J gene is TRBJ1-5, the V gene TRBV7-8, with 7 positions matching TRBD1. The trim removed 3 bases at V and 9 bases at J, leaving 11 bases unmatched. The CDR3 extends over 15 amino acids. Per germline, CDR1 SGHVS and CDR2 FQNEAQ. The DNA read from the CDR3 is TGTGCCAGCAGCTTTAGAGAGGGGGCAATTCCGCCC. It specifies CASSFREGAIPP. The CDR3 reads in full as CASSFREGAIPPQHF.

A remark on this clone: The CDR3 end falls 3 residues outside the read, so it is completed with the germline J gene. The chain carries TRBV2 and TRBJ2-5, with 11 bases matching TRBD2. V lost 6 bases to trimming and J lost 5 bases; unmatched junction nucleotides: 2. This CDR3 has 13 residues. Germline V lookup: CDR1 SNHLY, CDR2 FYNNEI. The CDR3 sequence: CASRLAGAETQYF. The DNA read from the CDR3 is TGTGCCAGCAGACTAGCGGGGGCTGAGACC.

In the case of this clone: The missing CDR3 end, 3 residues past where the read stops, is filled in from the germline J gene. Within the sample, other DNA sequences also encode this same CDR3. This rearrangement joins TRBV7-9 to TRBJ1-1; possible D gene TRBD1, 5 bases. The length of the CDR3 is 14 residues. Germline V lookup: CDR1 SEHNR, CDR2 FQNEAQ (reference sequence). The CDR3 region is CASSRTDTQETAFF. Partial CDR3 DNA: TGTGCCAGCAGCCGTACGGACACCCAAGAGACA. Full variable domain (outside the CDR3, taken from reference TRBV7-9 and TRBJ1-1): DTGVSQNPRHKITKRGQNVTFRCDPISEHNRLYWYRQTLGQGPEFLTYFQNEAQLEKSRLLSDRFSAERPKGSFSTLEIQRTEQGDSAMYLCASSRTDTQETAFFGQGTRLTVV.

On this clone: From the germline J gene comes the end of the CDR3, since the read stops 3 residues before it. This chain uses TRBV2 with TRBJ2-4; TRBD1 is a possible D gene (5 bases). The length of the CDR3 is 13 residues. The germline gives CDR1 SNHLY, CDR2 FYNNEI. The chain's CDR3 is CASSASRATGQYF. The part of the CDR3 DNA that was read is TGTGCCAGCAGTGCGAGCAGGGCAACTGGT. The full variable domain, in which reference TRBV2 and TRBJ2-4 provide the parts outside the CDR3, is EPEVTQTPSHQVTQMGQEVILRCVPISNHLYFYWYRQILGQKVEFLVSFYNNEISEKSEIFDDQFSVERPDGSNFTLKIRSTKLEDSAMYFCASSASRATGQYFGAGTRLSVL.

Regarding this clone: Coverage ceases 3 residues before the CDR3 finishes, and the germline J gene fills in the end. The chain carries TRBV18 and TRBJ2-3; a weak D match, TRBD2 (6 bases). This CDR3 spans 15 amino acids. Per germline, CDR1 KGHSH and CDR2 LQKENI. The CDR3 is CASSPTAGTQETQYF. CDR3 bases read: TGTGCCAGCTCACCGACGGCGGGGACTCAAGAGACG.